This T cell receptor beta chain was obtained from a study of blood T cells in healthy people across ages. This clonotype has at least ten counts. Sample-barcoded 5' priming and a J-beta primer mix drove a second PCR of about 7 to 11 cycles. TCRdb reprocessed the 5' RACE reads via MiXCR and lists one record per CDR3 protein. The repertoire includes approximately 880,000 distinct CDR3 sequences, about 44% of them detected once, and 13% sits in the top ten. Sequenced: blood. The clonotype originates from a man in his thirties or forties in good health.

The CDR3 spells CASSRGSSYEQYF. The CDR3 DNA reads as TGTGCCAGCAGCCGGGGGAGCTCCTACGAGCAGTACTTC. The chain joins TRBV7-9 to TRBJ2-7, with D tentatively TRBD2 (6 bases). Trimming took off 5 bases at V and 0 bases at J, with 8 bases between the two ends. CDR1 is SEHNR and CDR2 is FQNEAQ in the germline V gene (reference sequence). The CDR3 consists of 13 residues.